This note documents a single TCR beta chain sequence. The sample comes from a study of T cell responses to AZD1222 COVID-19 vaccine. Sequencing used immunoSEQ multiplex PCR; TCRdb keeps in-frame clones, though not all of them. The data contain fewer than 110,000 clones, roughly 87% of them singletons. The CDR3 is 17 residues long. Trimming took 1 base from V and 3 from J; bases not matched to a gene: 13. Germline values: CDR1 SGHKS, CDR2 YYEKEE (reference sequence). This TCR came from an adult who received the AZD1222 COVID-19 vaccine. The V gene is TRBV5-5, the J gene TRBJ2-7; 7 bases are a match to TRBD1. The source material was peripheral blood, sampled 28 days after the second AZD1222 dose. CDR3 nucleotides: TGTGCCAGCAGCTTGTTATTAATCGTGGGACAGAACTACGAGCAGTACTTC. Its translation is CASSLLLIVGQNYEQYF.